The 28 T cell receptor beta chains reported below all come from one sample, sequenced in a study of cytomegalovirus exposure and HLA in healthy donors. The PCR employed 60 Vbeta primers together with 13 Jbeta primers. Here immunoSEQ multiplex PCR was the method, and the copy in TCRdb shows in-frame clones only, minus some. In the table there are 85,000 to 100,000 clones, about 75% of which are singletons. Sequenced material: PBMCs. These receptors originate from a man in his forties in good health and CMV-seropositive.

This chain uses TRBV5-1 with TRBJ2-1; tentative D call: TRBD2 (6 bases). CDR1 and CDR2 (germline): SGHRS, YFSETQ. This CDR3 spans 17 amino acids. Trimming took 1 base from V and 0 from J, leaving 14 bases between them. The CDR3 reads CASSLWREVHSYNEQFF. CDR3 coding DNA: TGCGCCAGCAGCTTGTGGAGGGAGGTCCACTCCTACAATGAGCAGTTCTTC.

This chain links TRBV25-1 with TRBJ1-5; 7 bases match TRBD1. The junction had 8 bases not matched to a gene; V was cut back by 1 base and J by 2 bases. In germline, CDR1 is MGHDK, CDR2 SYGVNS. The CDR3 totals 17 residues. The CDR3, as DNA: TGTGCCAGCAGTGAATTAGTTAAGACAGGGCGCAATCAGCCCCAGCATTTT. Amino acids: CASSELVKTGRNQPQHF.

This clone was seen a single time. The chain combines TRBV4-2 with TRBJ2-1; 10 positions match TRBD2. The CDR3 runs to 18 residues. With V trimmed by 0 bases and J by 10 bases, 15 bases remained unmatched. Per germline, CDR1 LGHNA and CDR2 YNFKEQ. The CDR3 loop is CASSQDEALAGWAGEQFF. DNA for the CDR3: TGTGCCAGCAGCCAAGACGAGGCACTAGCGGGGTGGGCGGGGGAGCAGTTCTTC.

V gene TRBV6-1 combines with J gene TRBJ2-7; no definite D call. The ends were cut back, 10 bases at V and 8 bases at J, with 12 bases in the middle. The CDR3 is 10 residues long. Germline V gives CDR1 MNHNS, CDR2 SASEGT. CDR3 residues: CATSSGKQYF. The CDR3 nucleotides read TGTGCCACCTCCTCCGGTAAGCAGTACTTC.

The CDR3 protein is CASSPYDRVDPEAFF. CDR3 coding DNA: TGTGCCAGCAGCCCTTACGACAGGGTCGACCCTGAAGCTTTCTTT. This chain connects TRBV5-5 to TRBJ1-1; 7 bases are shared with TRBD1. This CDR3 has 15 amino acids. V shed 4 bases and J 6 bases; nucleotides not matched to a gene: 12. The germline CDR1 and CDR2 sequences are SGHKS and YYEKEE (reference sequence). Complete variable domain (other parts from reference TRBV5-5 and TRBJ1-1): DAGVTQSPTHLIKTRGQQVTLRCSPISGHKSVSWYQQVLGQGPQFIFQYYEKEERGRGNFPDRFSARQFPNYSSELNVNALLLGDSALYLCASSPYDRVDPEAFFGQGTRLTVV.

CDR3 coding DNA: TGTGCCAGCCTCCCCCAGGGGAATACCGGGGAGCTGTTTTTT. Amino acids: CASLPQGNTGELFF. V gene TRBV13 combines with J gene TRBJ2-2, with a tentative D call TRBD1 (6 bases). With 8 bases removed from V and 5 bases from J, the gap between germline ends came to 15 bases. Germline V CDR1 and CDR2: PRHDT, FYEKMQ (reference sequence). The CDR3 runs to 14 residues.

The genes are TRBV6-5 and TRBJ1-2; 8 bases agree with TRBD1. CDR1 and CDR2 (germline): MNHEY, SVGAGI. The CDR3 extends over 14 amino acids. V gave up 6 bases and J gave up 3 bases; unmatched junction bases: 6. CDR3 loop: CASSRGTGYYGYTF. The DNA of the CDR3 is TGTGCCAGCAGCCGGGGGACAGGCTACTATGGCTACACCTTC.

This clone was observed a few times. The gene calls are TRBV19 and TRBJ1-3; D is ambiguous. V lost 7 bases, J lost 0 bases, and 7 bases lay in between. CDR1 and CDR2 from the germline V gene are LNHDA and SQIVND (reference sequence). This CDR3 comprises 13 residues. CDR3 sequence: CASTLLSGNTIYF. CDR3 sequence (DNA): TGTGCCAGTACCCTTCTCTCTGGAAACACCATATATTTT.

V usage is TRBV5-6 and J usage is TRBJ1-6, with no clear D. Germline V gives CDR1 SGHDT, CDR2 YYEEEE. Trimming took off 1 base at V and 2 bases at J, with 10 bases between the two ends. This CDR3 has 16 amino acids. The CDR3 spells CASSLWEYTYNSPLHF. The CDR3, as DNA: TGTGCCAGCAGCTTGTGGGAGTATACCTATAATTCACCCCTCCACTTT.

The chain combines TRBV19 with TRBJ1-2; D is ambiguous. The CDR3 loop spans 14 amino acids. Looked up from germline, CDR1 is LNHDA and CDR2 is SQIVND (reference sequence). Trimming left V 1 base short and J 4 bases short, with 10 bases between. The CDR3: CASSIVGAIYGYTF. DNA of the CDR3: TGTGCCAGTAGTATAGTAGGAGCCATCTATGGCTACACCTTC.

For the CDR3, the DNA is TGTGCCAGCAGGCCGGGGGATCCGGCCTACGAGCAGTACTTC. It codes for CASRPGDPAYEQYF. V usage is TRBV28 and J usage is TRBJ2-7; D possibly corresponds to TRBD2 (6 bases). The CDR3 spans 14 residues. V lost 6 bases, J lost 2 bases, and 14 bases lay in between. Germline values: CDR1 MDHEN, CDR2 SYDVKM.

This clone is a singleton in its sample. Other DNA sequences of this sample code for an identical CDR3. The chain recombines TRBV5-1 with TRBJ2-7, with TRBD1 matching over 11 bases. The CDR3 is made up of 14 amino acids. J gave up 4 bases and V 4 bases, and 4 bases lay outside the gene matches. Germline V gene data show CDR1 as SGHRS and CDR2 as YFSETQ. CDR3 nucleotide sequence: TGCGCCAGCAGCCTGGACAGGGGGCTGTACGAGCAGTACTTC. Amino acids: CASSLDRGLYEQYF.

The rearrangement joins TRBV9 to TRBJ1-2; 8 nucleotides agree with TRBD1. V lost 3 bases to trimming and J lost 8 bases; unmatched junction nucleotides: 15. The CDR3 loop spans 16 amino acids. Germline values: CDR1 SGDLS, CDR2 YYNGEE. CDR3 loop: CASSERWTGSTMGYTF. The CDR3 DNA sequence: TGTGCCAGCAGCGAAAGGTGGACAGGGTCAACTATGGGCTACACCTTC.

The V and J genes are TRBV10-2 and TRBJ2-1; 10 nucleotides match TRBD2. The trim removed 6 bases at V and 8 bases at J, leaving 4 bases unmatched. Germline assignment: CDR1 WSHSY and CDR2 SAAADI. The CDR3 is made up of 13 amino acids. The CDR3 DNA sequence: TGCGCCAGCAGCCTAGCGGGGGACTATGAGCAGTTCTTC. Residues: CASSLAGDYEQFF.

The CDR3 coding sequence is TGTGCCAGCAGCGTAGGGCGGGGGACCTACAATGAGCAGTTCTTC. Translating it yields CASSVGRGTYNEQFF. The gene calls are TRBV9 and TRBJ2-1; TRBD2 matches 7 bases. The germline V gene encodes CDR1 SGDLS and CDR2 YYNGEE. The length of the CDR3 is 15 residues. V shed 0 bases, J shed 2 bases, and the junction held 2 bases outside the gene matches.

This clone was seen more than once but under ten times. The chain joins TRBV5-1 to TRBJ2-3; D remains unclear. The CDR3 runs 15 residues. Germline V gene lookup returns CDR1 SGHRS and CDR2 YFSETQ. The V end was cut by 6 bases, the J end by 2 bases, with 16 bases between. The CDR3 DNA reads as TGCGCCAGCAACCTGCGTGGTCTCGCCACAGATACGCAGTATTTT. Protein: CASNLRGLATDTQYF.

This clone was picked up a small number of times. The rearrangement uses TRBV5-6 and TRBJ1-1; no reliable D call. V was pared by 2 bases and J by 1 base, with 9 bases between. This CDR3 is built from 14 residues. Germline V gene sequence: CDR1 SGHDT, CDR2 YYEEEE. CDR3 in DNA: TGTGCCAGCAGCTTTTGGCGGAAGAACACTGAAGCTTTCTTT. Protein: CASSFWRKNTEAFF. Filled out from reference TRBV5-6 and TRBJ1-1, the complete variable domain reads DAGVTQSPTHLIKTRGQQVTLRCSPKSGHDTVSWYQQALGQGPQFIFQYYEEEERQRGNFPDRFSGHQFPNYSSELNVNALLLGDSALYLCASSFWRKNTEAFFGQGTRLTVV.

The rearrangement uses TRBV6-6 and TRBJ2-4; TRBD1 agrees at 7 bases. The V gene's germline CDR1 is MNHNY and CDR2 SVGAGI (reference sequence). CDR3 size: 16 residues. The ends lost 6 bases at V and 0 bases at J; junction bases unmatched: 8. CDR3 sequence: CASRGQRQIAKNIQYF. In nucleotides, the CDR3 is TGTGCCAGCAGGGGACAGCGCCAGATAGCCAAAAACATTCAGTACTTC.

The gene calls are TRBV4-2 and TRBJ2-1, with 7 nucleotides matching TRBD2. CDR1 and CDR2 from the germline V gene are LGHNA and YNFKEQ. CDR3 length equals 16 residues. Trimming removed 0 bases from V and 7 bases from J; junction bases left unmatched: 9. In DNA form, the CDR3 reads TGTGCCAGCAGCCAAGATCAAGGACTAGTCGGGAATGAGCAGTTCTTC. Translated: CASSQDQGLVGNEQFF.

For the CDR3, the DNA is TGTGCCAGCTCACCAGGGACAGGGAGCCTGGAGACCCAGTACTTC. Protein product: CASSPGTGSLETQYF. The chain links TRBV18 to TRBJ2-5; 9 bases agree with TRBD1. CDR1 and CDR2 from the germline V gene are KGHSH and LQKENI. J gave up 5 bases and V 2 bases, and 6 bases lay outside the gene matches. CDR3 length: 15 amino acids.

This clone is a singleton in its sample. The chain couples TRBV6-5 to TRBJ2-7, with TRBD2 matching 7 bases. V shed 1 base and J 4 bases; nucleotides not matched to a gene: 1. The CDR3 is 13 amino acids. Germline loops: CDR1 MNHEY, CDR2 SVGAGI. DNA for the CDR3: TGTGCCAGCAGTTACTGGGGGGGTTACGAGCAGTACTTC. Its protein product is CASSYWGGYEQYF.

V gene TRBV28 combines with J gene TRBJ2-3; tentative D call: TRBD2 (5 bases). This CDR3 region has 14 residues. Germline V CDR1 and CDR2: MDHEN, SYDVKM. Trimming removed 5 bases from V and 3 bases from J, with 12 bases in between. The CDR3 loop reads CASSPDRRTDTQYF. The CDR3 bases are TGTGCCAGCAGTCCGGACCGGAGGACAGATACGCAGTATTTT.

CDR3 protein: CASSKGGGQVINQPQHF. The CDR3 region has the DNA TGTGCCAGCAGTAAAGGGGGGGGACAGGTGATCAATCAGCCCCAGCATTTT. This chain links TRBV6-1 with TRBJ1-5; 8 nucleotides line up with TRBD1. The junction had 12 bases not matched to a gene; V was cut back by 5 bases and J by 3 bases. In germline, CDR1 is MNHNS, CDR2 SASEGT. The CDR3 totals 17 residues.

This clone was observed once. This chain joins TRBV5-1 and TRBJ1-2, with TRBD1 matching over 7 bases. V trimming: 4 bases; J trimming: 4 bases; junction bases outside the gene matches: 4. The length of the CDR3 is 13 residues. Germline assignment: CDR1 SGHRS and CDR2 YFSETQ. CDR3 region: CASSPGTAYGYTF. The CDR3 nucleotides are TGCGCCAGCAGCCCAGGGACAGCCTATGGCTACACCTTC.

This clone has a single count. The chain links TRBV7-2 to TRBJ2-1; D is undetermined. Trimming removed 6 bases from V and 8 bases from J, with 11 bases in between. This CDR3 comprises 12 residues. Germline values: CDR1 SGHTA, CDR2 FQGNSA. The CDR3 DNA reads TGTGCCAGCAGGACAACTGTGGATGAGCAGTTCTTC. Its translation: CASRTTVDEQFF. The full variable domain, completed using reference TRBV7-2 and TRBJ2-1, is GAGVSQSPSNKVTEKGKDVELRCDPISGHTALYWYRQSLGQGLEFLIYFQGNSAPDKSGLPSDRFSAERTGGSVSTLTIQRTQQEDSAVYLCASRTTVDEQFFGPGTRLTVL.

V is TRBV9 and J is TRBJ1-4; 7 bases match TRBD1. The CDR3 sequence is 14 residues long. Germline CDR1 reads SGDLS; CDR2 reads YYNGEE. V lost 4 bases and J lost 4; bases outside the gene matches: 4. CDR3 amino acids: CASSPWDSNEKLFF. CDR3 DNA sequence: TGTGCCAGCAGCCCATGGGACAGTAATGAAAAACTGTTTTTT.

This clone is deemed medium-sized. The rearrangement joins TRBV2 to TRBJ1-2; D gene ambiguous. Germline values: CDR1 SNHLY, CDR2 FYNNEI. V lost 10 bases to trimming and J lost 4 bases, with 10 bases between them. The CDR3 consists of 11 residues. CDR3 in amino acids: CAKTTGYGYTF. The CDR3 DNA reads TGTGCCAAGACGACGGGCTATGGCTACACCTTC.

The rearrangement joins TRBV6-5 to TRBJ1-4; TRBD1 agrees at 9 bases. Germline V gene sequence: CDR1 MNHEY, CDR2 SVGAGI. The V and J ends lost 9 bases and 8 bases, in that order; junction bases with no gene match: 7. The CDR3 length is 13 residues. The CDR3 region is CASRDRDEEKLFF. The DNA of the CDR3 is TGTGCCAGTCGGGACAGGGATGAAGAAAAACTGTTTTTT.